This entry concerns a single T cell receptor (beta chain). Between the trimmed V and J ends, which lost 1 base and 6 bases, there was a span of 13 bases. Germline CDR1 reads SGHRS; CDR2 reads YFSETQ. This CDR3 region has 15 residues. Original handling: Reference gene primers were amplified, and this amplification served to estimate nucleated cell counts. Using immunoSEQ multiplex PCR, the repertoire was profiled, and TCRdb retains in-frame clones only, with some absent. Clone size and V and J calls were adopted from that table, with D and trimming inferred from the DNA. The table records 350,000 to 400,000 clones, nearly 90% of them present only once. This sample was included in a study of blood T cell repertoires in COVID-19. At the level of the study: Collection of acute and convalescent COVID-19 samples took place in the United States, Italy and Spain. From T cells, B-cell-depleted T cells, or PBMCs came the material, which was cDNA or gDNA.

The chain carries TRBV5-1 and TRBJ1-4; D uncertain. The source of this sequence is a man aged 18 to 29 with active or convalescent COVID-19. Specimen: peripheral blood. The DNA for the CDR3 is TGCGCCAGCAGCTTGTTGATGAGGTTCGATGAAAAACTGTTTTTT. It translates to CASSLLMRFDEKLFF. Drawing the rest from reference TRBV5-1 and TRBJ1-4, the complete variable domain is KAGVTQTPRYLIKTRGQQVTLSCSPISGHRSVSWYQQTPGQGLQFLFEYFSETQRNKGNFPGRFSGRQFSNSRSEMNVSTLELGDSALYLCASSLLMRFDEKLFFGSGTQLSVL.